This T cell receptor (beta chain) was profiled in a study of regulatory and conventional T cells in RAG deficiency. The sorted conventional CD4+ T cells were CD25-low and CD127-high, with genomic DNA sequenced. Findings and caveats of the study: Treg unique TCR beta sequences were around 100-fold fewer in Omenn syndrome and CID/AS patients than controls. Patient subsets had shorter CDR3s; Omenn Treg-Tconv overlap exceeded 80%.

With respect to this clone: Its antigen is as yet unknown.

Data came from immunoSEQ multiplex PCR; TCRdb stores just in-frame clones and leaves some out. The sample records roughly 32,000 clones, around 96% being singletons. Germline V gives CDR1 MNHNS, CDR2 SASEGT. V lost 3 bases, J lost 6 bases, and 17 bases stayed unmatched. The CDR3 is 20 residues long. The sample was also reused in another study, on regulatory T cells. That work contributes: The PCR used 52 TRBV and 13 TRBJ primers. Regulatory T cells showed the strongest V-J pair restriction and V/J gene skewing among patient repertoires.

The sequenced sample was CD25- CD4+ T cells sorted from blood. The chain joins TRBV6-1 to TRBJ2-2, with 12 bases lining up with TRBD1. The TCR originated in a human donor in good health. The CDR3 protein is CASSEPGDRGLRFTPGELFF. CDR3 nucleotide sequence: TGTGCCAGCAGTGAGCCGGGGGACAGGGGGCTACGATTCACCCCCGGGGAGCTGTTTTTT.